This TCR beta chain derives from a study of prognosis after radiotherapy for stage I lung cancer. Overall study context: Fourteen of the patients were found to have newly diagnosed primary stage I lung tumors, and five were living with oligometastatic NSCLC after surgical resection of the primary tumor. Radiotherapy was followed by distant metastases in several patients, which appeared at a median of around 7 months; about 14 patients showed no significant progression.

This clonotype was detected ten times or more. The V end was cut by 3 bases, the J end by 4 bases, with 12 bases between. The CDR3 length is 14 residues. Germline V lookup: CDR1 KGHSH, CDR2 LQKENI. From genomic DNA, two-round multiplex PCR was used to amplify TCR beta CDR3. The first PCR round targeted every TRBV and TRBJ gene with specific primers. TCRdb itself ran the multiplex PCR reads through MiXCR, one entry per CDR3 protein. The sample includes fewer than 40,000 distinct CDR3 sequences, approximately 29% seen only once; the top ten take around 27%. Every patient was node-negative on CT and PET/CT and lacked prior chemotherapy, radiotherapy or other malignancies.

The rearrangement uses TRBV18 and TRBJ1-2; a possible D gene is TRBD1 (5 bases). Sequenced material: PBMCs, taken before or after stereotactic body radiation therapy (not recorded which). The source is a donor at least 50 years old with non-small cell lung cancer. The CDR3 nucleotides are TGTGCCAGCTCACCGGGGGACGGAAGCTATGGCTACACCTTC. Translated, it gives CASSPGDGSYGYTF.